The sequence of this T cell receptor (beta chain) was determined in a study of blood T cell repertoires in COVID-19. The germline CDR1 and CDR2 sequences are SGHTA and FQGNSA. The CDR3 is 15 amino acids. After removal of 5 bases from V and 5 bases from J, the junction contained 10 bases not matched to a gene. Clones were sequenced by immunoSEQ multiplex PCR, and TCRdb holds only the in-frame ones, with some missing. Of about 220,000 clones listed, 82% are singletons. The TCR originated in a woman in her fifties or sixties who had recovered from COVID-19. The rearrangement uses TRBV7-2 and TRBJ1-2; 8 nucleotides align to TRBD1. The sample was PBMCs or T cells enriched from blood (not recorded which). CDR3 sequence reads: CASSPARTGQYGYTF. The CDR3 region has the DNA TGTGCCAGCAGCCCAGCTCGGACAGGGCAATATGGCTACACCTTC.